A single sample is the source of the 12 T cell receptor beta chains below, sequenced in a study of cytomegalovirus exposure and HLA in healthy donors. Use of 60 Vbeta and 13 Jbeta primers characterized the PCR. Clones were sequenced by immunoSEQ multiplex PCR, and TCRdb holds only the in-frame ones, with some missing. Of roughly 77,000 clones in the sample, nearly 80% were seen once. The sequenced sample consisted of PBMCs. The receptors stem from a man in his forties in good health and CMV-seronegative.

The J gene is TRBJ1-2, the V gene TRBV7-9; D possibly corresponds to TRBD1 (5 bases). Germline lookup yields CDR1 SEHNR and CDR2 FQNEAQ (reference sequence). Trimming stripped 5 bases from V and 5 bases from J, with 24 bases between. This CDR3 comprises 17 residues. CDR3 in amino acids: CASSPSAPVGAEYGYTF. The DNA of the CDR3 is TGTGCCAGCAGCCCCAGCGCCCCAGTTGGGGCGGAGTATGGCTACACCTTC. The full variable domain, completed using reference TRBV7-9 and TRBJ1-2, is DTGVSQNPRHKITKRGQNVTFRCDPISEHNRLYWYRQTLGQGPEFLTYFQNEAQLEKSRLLSDRFSAERPKGSFSTLEIQRTEQGDSAMYLCASSPSAPVGAEYGYTFGSGTRLTVV.

This clone was counted a single time. V is TRBV21-1 and J is TRBJ2-5; no check of the table's D call, TRBD2, against the DNA was made. TRBV21-1 is designated a pseudogene. The CDR3 spans 17 residues. In DNA form, the CDR3 reads TGTGCCAGCAGCAAAGGGGGAGTAGCGGGAGAGCAAGAGACCCAGTACTTC. Its translation is CASSKGGVAGEQETQYF.

The CDR3 bases are TGTGCCAGCAGTCCCTGGCAGGGGTACAATGAGCAGTTCTTC. Its translation: CASSPWQGYNEQFF. The V gene is TRBV27, the J gene TRBJ2-1; D might be TRBD1 (6 bases). Deletions cut 5 bases from V and 4 bases from J, with 12 bases between. CDR1 MNHEY and CDR2 SMNVEV come from the germline V gene (reference sequence). CDR3 length: 14 residues.

The chain uses TRBV2 and TRBJ1-2; perhaps TRBD1 as D (5 bases). Trimming left V 7 bases short and J 5 bases short, with 11 bases between. CDR1 is SNHLY, CDR2 FYNNEI, per germline. CDR3 length: 12 amino acids. CDR3 protein: CASKGTTYGYTF. The CDR3 DNA is TGTGCCAGCAAGGGGACTACTTATGGCTACACCTTC.

CDR3 sequence: CAIREPLATNYGYTF. Here the CDR3 DNA reads TGTGCCATCAGGGAGCCGCTAGCAACTAACTATGGCTACACCTTC. The chain couples TRBV10-3 to TRBJ1-2; D unresolved. Germline assignment: CDR1 ENHRY and CDR2 SYGVKD. This CDR3 spans 15 amino acids. Trimming shortened V by 6 bases and J by 0 bases, and 14 bases separated the two germline ends.

The chain links TRBV19 to TRBJ1-5; D is perhaps TRBD1 (6 bases). Looked up from germline, CDR1 is LNHDA and CDR2 is SQIVND (reference sequence). This CDR3 region has 16 residues. V was cut by 7 bases and J by 1 base, with 17 bases left in between. The CDR3, as DNA: TGTGCCAGTACCCCCCGAGTCGACAGGAGCAATCAGCCCCAGCATTTT. This gives the protein CASTPRVDRSNQPQHF.

This clone was counted a single time. This chain links TRBV4-1 with TRBJ2-1; TRBD2 matches at 7 bases. The length of the CDR3 is 16 residues. Trimming removed 0 bases from V and 7 bases from J; junction bases left unmatched: 9. CDR1 and CDR2 from the germline V gene are MGHRA and YSYEKL. The CDR3 sequence is CASSQESRTSVNEQFF. Written as DNA, the CDR3 is TGCGCCAGCAGCCAAGAATCCCGGACTAGTGTAAATGAGCAGTTCTTC.

The chain recombines TRBV5-6 with TRBJ2-3, with a possible D match to TRBD2 (5 bases). The CDR3 sequence is 15 residues long. Germline CDR1 reads SGHDT; CDR2 reads YYEEEE. V was trimmed by 0 bases and J by 0 bases, leaving 8 bases between them. CDR3 residues: CASSLERTSTDTQYF. Written as DNA, the CDR3 is TGTGCCAGCAGCTTGGAGCGGACTAGCACAGATACGCAGTATTTT.

The chain carries TRBV15 and TRBJ1-2; no firm D call. The CDR3 sequence is 12 residues long. Trimming took off 0 bases at V and 6 bases at J, with 5 bases between the two ends. Germline V gene lookup returns CDR1 LNHNV and CDR2 YYDKDF (reference sequence). In DNA, the CDR3 is TGTGCCACCAGCAGAGAGAGGGATGGCTACACCTTC. This gives the protein CATSRERDGYTF.

The chain recombines TRBV5-1 with TRBJ2-7; D perhaps matches TRBD1 (5 bases). The CDR3 contains 14 residues. In germline, CDR1 is SGHRS, CDR2 YFSETQ. The V and J ends lost 0 bases and 2 bases respectively, with 9 bases between them. The CDR3 DNA reads as TGCGCCAGCAGCTTGGGACAGCCTACCTACGAGCAGTACTTC. Amino acid sequence: CASSLGQPTYEQYF. The variable domain in full, completed from reference TRBV5-1 and TRBJ2-7, reads KAGVTQTPRYLIKTRGQQVTLSCSPISGHRSVSWYQQTPGQGLQFLFEYFSETQRNKGNFPGRFSGRQFSNSRSEMNVSTLELGDSALYLCASSLGQPTYEQYFGPGTRLTVT.

V is TRBV30 and J is TRBJ2-4, with D possibly matching TRBD1 (5 bases). This CDR3 region has 11 residues. V lost 1 base and J 7 bases, leaving 5 bases between the germline ends. Germline CDR1 is GTSNPN and CDR2 is SVGIG (reference sequence). The CDR3 sequence: CAWSGGNIQYF. As DNA, the CDR3 is TGTGCCTGGAGTGGGGGCAACATTCAGTACTTC. The whole variable domain, remainder taken from reference TRBV30 and TRBJ2-4, is SQTIHQWPATLVQPVGSPLSLECTVEGTSNPNLYWYRQAAGRGLQLLFYSVGIGQISSEVPQNLSASRPQDRQFILSSKKLLLSDSGFYLCAWSGGNIQYFGAGTRLSVL.

The chain carries TRBV6-4 and TRBJ2-3; 9 bases fit TRBD1. This CDR3 contains 16 residues. Germline loops: CDR1 MRHNA, CDR2 SNTAGT. The junction had 5 bases not matched to a gene; V was cut back by 4 bases and J by 0 bases. The CDR3 nucleotides are TGTGCCAGCAGTGTATTTGGGACAGGGAGCACAGATACGCAGTATTTT. Its protein product is CASSVFGTGSTDTQYF.